This note documents a single T cell receptor beta chain sequence. The data were produced by immunoSEQ multiplex PCR, yet TCRdb's version contains in-frame clones alone and is incomplete. The sample has about 320,000 clones, roughly 85% seen once. These data originate in a study of blood T cell repertoires in COVID-19. Study background: Samples representing acute and convalescent COVID-19 were sourced from the United States, Italy and Spain.

This receptor was identified in a woman between 25 and 40 years old who had recovered from COVID-19. The sample was PBMCs or T cells enriched from blood (not recorded which).

The CDR3 DNA follows: TGCGCCAGCAGCTTCGGACAGGGGGCGGCCACTAATGAAAAACTGTTTTTT. Amino acids: CASSFGQGAATNEKLFF. This sequence joins TRBV5-1 and TRBJ1-4; 11 bases match TRBD1. With V trimmed by 2 bases and J by 2 bases, 5 bases remained unmatched. This CDR3 has 17 residues. Germline V lookup: CDR1 SGHRS, CDR2 YFSETQ.